This T cell receptor beta chain appears in the sequencing data of a study of OX40 agonist ivuxolimab in advanced cancers. Notes on the study in general: The study did not work out the antigen specificity of the expanded peripheral T cells.

Libraries were prepared by immunoSEQ multiplex PCR; TCRdb keeps only in-frame clonotypes and omits some of them. The table shows about 87,000 clones, with around four fifths occurring only once. Germline CDR1 reads SGDLS; CDR2 reads YYNGEE. This CDR3 spans 15 amino acids. V gave up 0 bases and J gave up 3 bases, with 10 bases separating them. Worth noting for this clone: Its antigen remains unidentified.

The material sequenced was CD4+ or CD8+ T cells sorted from blood, taken in a trial of the OX40 agonist ivuxolimab. This sequence originates from an adult with an advanced solid tumor such as melanoma, head and neck, liver or kidney cancer. The genes are TRBV9 and TRBJ1-5; D not resolved. CDR3 amino acids: CASSVEGCYNQPQHF. The CDR3 nucleotides are TGTGCCAGCAGCGTAGAAGGTTGCTACAATCAGCCCCAGCATTTT.